This T cell receptor (beta chain) derives from a study of cytomegalovirus exposure and HLA in healthy donors. Looked up from germline, CDR1 is ENHRY and CDR2 is SYGVKD. The CDR3 totals 14 residues. V shed 4 bases and J 1 base; nucleotides not matched to a gene: 0. Study-wide findings and caveats: Sequences of the TCR beta chain were said to predict the HLA-A and HLA-B alleles of most subjects accurately.

The PCR had 60 Vbeta and 13 Jbeta primers. Authors' data handling: Later, tens of millions of unique TCR beta chains were counted in an analysis, and about 10 million of them were shared. Repertoires were generated with immunoSEQ multiplex PCR, while TCRdb's copy carries only in-frame clones and drops some. D and trimming come from the DNA, and the V and J calls and clone size come from that table. The repertoire holds some 150,000 clones, with about 80% as singletons. Turning to this clone: Its antigen is undetermined.

The rearrangement joins TRBV10-3 to TRBJ2-1; TRBD2 agrees at 8 bases. Sequences were obtained from PBMCs. This receptor was taken from a man aged 18 to 35 in good health and CMV-seropositive. The CDR3 DNA follows: TGTGCCATCAGTGCTAGCGGGTCCTACAATGAGCAGTTCTTC. Residues: CAISASGSYNEQFF.